The 26 T cell receptor beta chains listed next were all sequenced from one sample in a study of T cell responses to AZD1222 COVID-19 vaccine. TCRdb's copy holds only in-frame clones and misses some; the assay was immunoSEQ multiplex PCR. The table has 90,000 to 120,000 clones, around 87% seen once. Source: peripheral blood, taken on day 0 of AZD1222 vaccination. These receptors originate from an adult in good health.

The chain combines TRBV15 with TRBJ2-1; D remains unclear. The V gene lost 8 bases and the J gene lost 5 bases, with 13 bases spanning the gap. Germline V lookup: CDR1 LNHNV, CDR2 YYDKDF (reference sequence). CDR3 length equals 13 residues. The chain's CDR3 is CATGGRLDNEQFF. The CDR3 nucleotides are TGTGCCACCGGTGGACGATTGGACAATGAGCAGTTCTTC.

The V and J genes are TRBV30 and TRBJ1-6; 8 bases are a match to TRBD1. J gave up 9 bases and V 4 bases, and 8 bases lay outside the gene matches. The CDR3 is 14 residues long. Germline loops: CDR1 GTSNPN, CDR2 SVGIG (reference sequence). The CDR3 loop is CAWTYRGISSPLHF. CDR3 in DNA: TGTGCCTGGACCTACAGGGGGATTAGTTCACCCCTCCACTTT.

This chain joins TRBV4-3 and TRBJ1-4; possibly TRBD1 for D (6 bases). Trimming cost V 3 bases and J 3 bases, with 14 bases left between them. Looked up from germline, CDR1 is LGHNA and CDR2 is YSLEER. The CDR3 spans 16 residues. The CDR3 reads CASSQDPTGSNEKLFF. The CDR3 DNA is TGCGCCAGCAGCCAGGACCCGACAGGCTCTAATGAAAAACTGTTTTTT.

Turning to this clone: Different DNA sequences within this sample yield the same CDR3. V gene TRBV7-3 combines with J gene TRBJ2-3; D is ambiguous. Trimming removed 0 bases at V and 0 bases at J, with 4 bases between. This CDR3 region has 14 residues. CDR1 is SGHTA and CDR2 is FQGTGA in the germline V gene. The CDR3 here is CASSLTGSTDTQYF. CDR3 DNA: TGTGCCAGCAGCTTAACGGGCAGCACAGATACGCAGTATTTT.

V is TRBV5-1 and J is TRBJ2-2, with D unresolved. The V gene's germline CDR1 is SGHRS and CDR2 YFSETQ. V lost 0 bases, J lost 5 bases, and 8 bases lay in between. The CDR3 contains 14 residues. The CDR3 sequence: CASSLGARTGELFF. In DNA, the CDR3 is TGCGCCAGCAGCTTGGGTGCTAGAACCGGGGAGCTGTTTTTT.

The chain joins TRBV2 to TRBJ2-3; D possibly corresponds to TRBD2 (5 bases). The V and J ends lost 3 bases and 1 base respectively, with 11 bases between them. Germline V gives CDR1 SNHLY, CDR2 FYNNEI. The CDR3 totals 15 residues. The DNA of the CDR3 is TGTGCCAGCAGTGAGCTAGCTTCGGGCACAGATACGCAGTATTTT. Translated: CASSELASGTDTQYF.

V and J are TRBV7-3 and TRBJ1-1, with D maybe TRBD1 (5 bases). Trimming left V 3 bases short and J 0 bases short, with 11 bases between. This CDR3 comprises 15 residues. Germline CDR1 reads SGHTA; CDR2 reads FQGTGA. The CDR3 here is CASSLQGSMNTEAFF. For the CDR3, the DNA is TGTGCCAGCAGCTTGCAGGGCAGTATGAACACTGAAGCTTTCTTT.

This chain joins TRBV27 and TRBJ1-2, with 7 nucleotides matching TRBD1. Germline V CDR1 and CDR2: MNHEY, SMNVEV (reference sequence). The CDR3 sequence is 15 residues long. V lost 5 bases and J lost 3; bases outside the gene matches: 9. This CDR3 is CASSPRQGWDYGYTF. In nucleotides, the CDR3 is TGTGCCAGCAGTCCTCGACAGGGCTGGGACTATGGCTACACCTTC.

The chain recombines TRBV19 with TRBJ2-2; TRBD2 is a possible D gene (6 bases). CDR1 LNHDA and CDR2 SQIVND come from the germline V gene (reference sequence). Trimming took off 6 bases at V and 6 bases at J, with 14 bases between the two ends. CDR3 length equals 14 residues. CDR3 coding DNA: TGTGCCAGTAGGGACCCGGGACTCTCCGGGGAGCTGTTTTTT. It translates to CASRDPGLSGELFF.

The chain is built from TRBV7-3 and TRBJ2-3; TRBD2 matches 8 bases. CDR1 and CDR2 (germline): SGHTA, FQGTGA. The CDR3 length is 15 residues. Trimming cost V 5 bases and J 5 bases; bases outside gene matches: 9. The CDR3 nucleotides read TGTGCCAGCAGCCCTATCGGGGGGGCGGGAGATACGCAGTATTTT. Its protein is CASSPIGGAGDTQYF.

The chain couples TRBV30 to TRBJ1-2, with D uncertain. V lost 2 bases, J lost 3 bases, and 7 bases lay in between. CDR3 length: 12 residues. Germline CDR1 and CDR2: GTSNPN and SVGIG (reference sequence). The CDR3 here is CAWSLSHYGYTF. Written as DNA, the CDR3 is TGTGCCTGGAGTCTCTCACACTATGGCTACACCTTC.

The chain employs TRBV5-1 and TRBJ1-6; D is unresolved. Looked up from germline, CDR1 is SGHRS and CDR2 is YFSETQ. This CDR3 spans 14 amino acids. Trimming left V 5 bases short and J 10 bases short, with 16 bases between. The CDR3 loop is CASSHERARSPLHF. The CDR3 coding sequence is TGCGCCAGCAGTCATGAAAGGGCGCGATCACCCCTCCACTTT.

This chain connects TRBV11-3 to TRBJ2-5; TRBD2 matches 10 bases. Germline CDR1 is SGHNT and CDR2 is YENEEA. The V and J ends lost 5 bases and 4 bases, in that order; junction bases with no gene match: 7. This CDR3 has 15 amino acids. The CDR3 here is CASSLAASGGETQYF. The CDR3 DNA reads TGTGCCAGCAGCCTTGCAGCTAGCGGGGGAGAGACCCAGTACTTC.

The chain recombines TRBV29-1 with TRBJ1-2; D remains ambiguous. Trimming removed 3 bases at V and 2 bases at J, with 10 bases between. The CDR3 contains 13 residues. Looked up from germline, CDR1 is SQVTM and CDR2 is ANQGSEA. CDR3 coding DNA: TGCAGCGTTGACGGAGGCAGCAACTATGGCTACACCTTC. Amino acid sequence: CSVDGGSNYGYTF.

The genes are TRBV5-1 and TRBJ2-1; 9 bases line up with TRBD1. CDR3 length: 14 residues. The germline V gene encodes CDR1 SGHRS and CDR2 YFSETQ. Germline trimming cut 5 bases from V and 5 bases from J; bases unmatched to any gene: 5. CDR3 sequence: CASRWDRADNEQFF. The CDR3 DNA sequence: TGCGCCAGCAGGTGGGACAGGGCCGACAATGAGCAGTTCTTC.

The chain couples TRBV14 to TRBJ1-6, with D tentatively TRBD1 (5 bases). V lost 0 bases and J lost 9, with 15 bases in between. This CDR3 has 16 residues. The germline gives CDR1 SGHDN, CDR2 FVKESK. CDR3 in DNA: TGTGCCAGCAGCCAAGATCATCCACAGGAGGGTTCACCCCTCCACTTT. Translated: CASSQDHPQEGSPLHF. The variable domain in full, with the rest retrieved from reference TRBV14 and TRBJ1-6, is EAGVTQFPSHSVIEKGQTVTLRCDPISGHDNLYWYRRVMGKEIKFLLHFVKESKQDESGMPNNRFLAERTGGTYSTLKVQPAELEDSGVYFCASSQDHPQEGSPLHFGNGTRLTVT.

The chain uses TRBV6-5 and TRBJ1-1; 7 nucleotides line up with TRBD1. Germline V gives CDR1 MNHEY, CDR2 SVGAGI. The CDR3 is 14 residues long. The V segment lost 5 bases and the J segment 1 base; nucleotides outside the gene matches: 4. CDR3 DNA sequence: TGTGCCAGCAGTCCGACAGGGTGGAACACTGAAGCTTTCTTT. Protein product: CASSPTGWNTEAFF.

The chain uses TRBV4-3 and TRBJ1-1; no clear D gene. V was clipped by 0 bases and J by 2 bases, with 16 bases between them. Germline lookup yields CDR1 LGHNA and CDR2 YSLEER. This CDR3 contains 17 residues. CDR3 coding DNA: TGCGCCAGCAGCCAAGAGACCCCCGGGCAGGCCAACACTGAAGCTTTCTTT. This sequence encodes CASSQETPGQANTEAFF.

The gene calls are TRBV30 and TRBJ2-5; D uncertain. The CDR3 runs 12 residues. Looked up from germline, CDR1 is GTSNPN and CDR2 is SVGIG (reference sequence). Trimming took off 0 bases at V and 3 bases at J, with 5 bases between the two ends. The DNA for the CDR3 is TGTGCCTGGAGTGTCCCAAAAGAGACCCAGTACTTC. Amino acid sequence: CAWSVPKETQYF.

The gene calls are TRBV15 and TRBJ2-1, with a tentative D call TRBD1 (8 bases). V lost 1 base and J 14 bases, leaving 15 bases between the germline ends. The germline gives CDR1 LNHNV, CDR2 YYDKDF (reference sequence). The CDR3 runs 13 residues. CDR3 sequence (DNA): TGTGCCACCAGCAGAGTGCAGGGGGCGGGGGAGTTCTTC. This translates into CATSRVQGAGEFF.

The V gene is TRBV21-1, the J gene TRBJ2-7; the table calls TRBD2, which could not be checked here. TRBV21-1 is assigned pseudogene status. The CDR3 sequence is 16 residues long. The CDR3, as DNA: TGTGCCAGCAGCTACGGGACTAGCGGCTTTTCCTACGAGCAGTACTTC. As protein: CASSYGTSGFSYEQYF.

Only one count was recorded for this clone. Here the CDR3 reads CASSQDGGNADTQYF. The CDR3 coding sequence is TGCGCCAGCAGCCAAGATGGGGGTAACGCAGATACGCAGTATTTT. The gene calls are TRBV4-1 and TRBJ2-3; D might be TRBD1 or TRBD2, each matching 5 bases. Germline loops: CDR1 MGHRA, CDR2 YSYEKL. V was clipped by 0 bases and J by 4 bases, with 11 bases between them. The CDR3 is 15 residues long.

This rearrangement joins TRBV5-4 to TRBJ1-1; D gene uncertain. Germline loops: CDR1 SGHNT, CDR2 YYREEE (reference sequence). The CDR3 spans 13 residues. Trimming stripped 2 bases from V and 5 bases from J, with 10 bases between. The chain's CDR3 is CASSLFMGTEAFF. The CDR3 DNA sequence: TGTGCCAGCAGCTTATTCATGGGGACTGAAGCTTTCTTT.

J is TRBJ2-1 and V is TRBV5-1, with 10 bases matching TRBD2. Germline CDR1 is SGHRS and CDR2 is YFSETQ. J was trimmed by 9 bases and V by 2 bases; bases with no gene match: 5. The CDR3 length is 14 residues. CDR3 sequence (DNA): TGCGCCAGCAGCTTCACTAGCGGGATCGGTGAGCAGTTCTTC. The encoded protein is CASSFTSGIGEQFF. The full variable domain, in which reference TRBV5-1 and TRBJ2-1 provide the parts outside the CDR3, is KAGVTQTPRYLIKTRGQQVTLSCSPISGHRSVSWYQQTPGQGLQFLFEYFSETQRNKGNFPGRFSGRQFSNSRSEMNVSTLELGDSALYLCASSFTSGIGEQFFGPGTRLTVL.

This clone is a singleton in its sample. This chain joins TRBV10-3 and TRBJ2-3; 7 bases align to TRBD2. Unmatched junction bases numbered 17, after V lost 7 bases and J lost 4 bases. The CDR3 length is 17 residues. CDR1 and CDR2 (germline): ENHRY, SYGVKD. CDR3 nucleotide sequence: TGTGCCATCAAAACCCCGGGTCGCGGGAGCATCCCAGATACGCAGTATTTT. Its protein is CAIKTPGRGSIPDTQYF.

The CDR3 spells CASSLAGLRTNSPLHF. The CDR3 DNA reads as TGTGCCAGCAGCTTGGCCGGGCTCCGAACTAATTCACCCCTCCACTTT. This chain uses TRBV5-6 with TRBJ1-6, with D unclear. In germline, CDR1 is SGHDT, CDR2 YYEEEE. With 0 bases removed from V and 6 bases from J, the gap between germline ends came to 13 bases. CDR3 length: 16 amino acids. Filled out from reference TRBV5-6 and TRBJ1-6, the complete variable domain reads DAGVTQSPTHLIKTRGQQVTLRCSPKSGHDTVSWYQQALGQGPQFIFQYYEEEERQRGNFPDRFSGHQFPNYSSELNVNALLLGDSALYLCASSLAGLRTNSPLHFGNGTRLTVT.